This section outlines one T cell receptor (beta chain) sequence together with its context. This clone showed up just once. This clone's antigen is unknown. Per-nucleotide qualities are absent, and no much larger clonotype sits a single base away. Trimming removed 6 bases from V and 5 bases from J; the gene matches leave 5 bases unexplained. The CDR3 starts with the cysteine, ends with the phenylalanine, and has 14 residues. Left in the record is the CDR3 DNA by itself, 42 bases read in frame from the first base. In the germline V gene, CDR1 corresponds to SNHLY and CDR2 to FYNNEI. This sample is part of a study of blood T cell repertoires in COVID-19 (dated by TCRdb to 2018 to 2020). Concerning the study at large: Collaborator samples came from the United States, Italy and Spain and covered acute and convalescent phases of COVID-19. The prospective study material was composed of cDNA or gDNA derived from T cells, B-cell-depleted T cells, or PBMCs. Subjects who had been exposed to COVID-19, were actively infected with it, or had recovered from it provided the deeply sampled blood TCRbeta repertoires that made up the dataset. The repertoires were released in a freely available public database intended as a resource for research on the immune response to SARS-CoV-2. Samples came from the ongoing ImmuneRACE study (first 160 participants) plus 1,254 subjects from 6 global collaborators. A de-identified subject ID, COVID-19 status, age in years and sex were almost always included in the sample metadata. Where available, HLA class I and class II types were taken from metadata supplied by the sample provider and were not determined by assay-based typing. The full study reports these points: Clinical and demographic metadata were provided uncurated, with the amount varying by source and participant.

Participants in the prospective study were aged about 18 to 95 years, lived in 20 to 30 United States geographic areas, and enrolled through a virtual design. Cohort assignment in the prospective study relied on participant-reported clinical history from a screening survey and a study questionnaire. ImmuneRACE Cohort 3 recovered participants were defined by two consecutive negative NP/OP PCR tests, healthcare professional clearance, or symptom resolution. Mobile phlebotomists in the prospective study collected whole blood, serum and a nasopharyngeal or oropharyngeal swab from every participant. Over a 2-month period, participants in the prospective study had the option of providing additional blood draws and questionnaires. Before DNA extraction, prospective study blood samples were shipped either frozen or at room temperature. TCRbeta CDR3 regions were amplified from genomic DNA by means of the immunoSEQ Assay, a bias-controlled multiplex PCR. The published analysis was carried out like this. Nucleated cell counts per sample were estimated from amplification of reference gene primers within the assay. To quantify the absolute abundance of each unique TCRbeta CDR3 rearrangement, sequence reads were collapsed and filtered. For each sample, productive Simpson clonality was calculated as the square root of Simpson's diversity index over productive rearrangements. TCRdb stores this immuneACCESS table with in-frame sequences only. Part of the clones is absent; in the studies checked, under half of the shortfall reflects unresolved V genes, and no reason is known for the rest. Clone size and V and J calls were adopted from that table, with D and trimming inferred from the DNA. The sample contains 150,000 to 200,000 clones, roughly 80% of them found a single time. The leading ten clones occupy roughly 9.6% of the sample.

The sample taken for sequencing was PBMCs or T cells enriched from blood (not recorded which). The origin of this receptor is a man between 50 and 59 years old who had recovered from COVID-19. The rearranged chain carries TRBV2 and TRBJ1-4, with 8 bases matching TRBD1. The DNA sequence is TGTGCCAGCAGGGCAGGACAGGGAAATGAAAAACTGTTTTTT. It encodes CASRAGQGNEKLFF.